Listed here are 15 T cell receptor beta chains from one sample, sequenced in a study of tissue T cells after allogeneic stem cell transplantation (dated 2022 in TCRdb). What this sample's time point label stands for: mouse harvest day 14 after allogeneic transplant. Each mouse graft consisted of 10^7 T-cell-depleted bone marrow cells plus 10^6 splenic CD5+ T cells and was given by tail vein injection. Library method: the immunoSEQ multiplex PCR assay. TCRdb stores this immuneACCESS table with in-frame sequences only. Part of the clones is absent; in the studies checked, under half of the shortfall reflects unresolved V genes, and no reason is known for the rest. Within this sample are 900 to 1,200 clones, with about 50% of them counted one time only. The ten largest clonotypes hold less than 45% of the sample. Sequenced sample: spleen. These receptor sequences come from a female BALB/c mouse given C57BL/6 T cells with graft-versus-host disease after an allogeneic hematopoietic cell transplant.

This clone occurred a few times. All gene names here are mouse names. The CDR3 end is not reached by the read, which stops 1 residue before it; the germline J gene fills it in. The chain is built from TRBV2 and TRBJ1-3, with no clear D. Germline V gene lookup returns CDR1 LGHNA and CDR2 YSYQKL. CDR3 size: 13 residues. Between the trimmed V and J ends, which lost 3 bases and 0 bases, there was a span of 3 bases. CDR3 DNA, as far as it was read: TGTGCCAGCAGCCAGAATTCTGGAAATACGCTCTAT. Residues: CASSQNSGNTLY. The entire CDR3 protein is CASSQNSGNTLYF.

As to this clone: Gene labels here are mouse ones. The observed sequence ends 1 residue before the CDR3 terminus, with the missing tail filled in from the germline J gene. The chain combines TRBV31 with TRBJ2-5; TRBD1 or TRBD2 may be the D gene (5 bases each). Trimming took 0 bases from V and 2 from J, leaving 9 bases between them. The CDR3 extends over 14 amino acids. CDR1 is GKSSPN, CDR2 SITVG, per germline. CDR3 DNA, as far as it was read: TGTGCCTGGAGTCTGGGGGAGGGCCAAGACACCCAGTAC. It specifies CAWSLGEGQDTQY. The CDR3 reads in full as CAWSLGEGQDTQYF.

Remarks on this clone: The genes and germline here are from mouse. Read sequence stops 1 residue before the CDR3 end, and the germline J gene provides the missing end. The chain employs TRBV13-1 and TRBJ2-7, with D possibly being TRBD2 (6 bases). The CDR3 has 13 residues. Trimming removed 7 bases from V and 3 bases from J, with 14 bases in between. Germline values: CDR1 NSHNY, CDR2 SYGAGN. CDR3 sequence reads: CASGGTSNYEQYF. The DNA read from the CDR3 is TGTGCCAGCGGTGGGACTTCCAACTATGAACAGTAC.

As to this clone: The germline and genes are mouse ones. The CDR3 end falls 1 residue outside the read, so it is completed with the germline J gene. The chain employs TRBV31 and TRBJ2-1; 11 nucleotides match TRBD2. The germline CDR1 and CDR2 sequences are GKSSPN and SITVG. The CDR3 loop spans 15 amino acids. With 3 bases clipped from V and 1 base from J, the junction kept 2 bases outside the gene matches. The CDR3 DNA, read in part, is TGTGCCTGGAGAACTGGGGGGGCGAACTATGCTGAGCAGTTC. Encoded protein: CAWRTGGANYAEQF. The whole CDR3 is CAWRTGGANYAEQFF.

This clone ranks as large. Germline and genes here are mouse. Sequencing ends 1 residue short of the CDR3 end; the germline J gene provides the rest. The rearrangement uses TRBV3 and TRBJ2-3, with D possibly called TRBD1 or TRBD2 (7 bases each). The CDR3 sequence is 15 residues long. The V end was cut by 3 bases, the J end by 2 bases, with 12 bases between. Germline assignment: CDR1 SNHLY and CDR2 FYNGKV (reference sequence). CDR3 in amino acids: CASSFSGGPAETLYF. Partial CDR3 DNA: TGTGCCAGCAGCTTCTCAGGGGGGCCTGCAGAAACGCTGTAT. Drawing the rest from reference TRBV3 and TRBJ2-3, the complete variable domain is GPKVLQIPSHQIIDMGQMVTLNCDPVSNHLYFYWYKQILGQQMEFLVNFYNGKVMEKSKLFKDQFSVERPDGSYFTLKIQPTALEDSAVYFCASSFSGGPAETLYFGSGTRLTVL.

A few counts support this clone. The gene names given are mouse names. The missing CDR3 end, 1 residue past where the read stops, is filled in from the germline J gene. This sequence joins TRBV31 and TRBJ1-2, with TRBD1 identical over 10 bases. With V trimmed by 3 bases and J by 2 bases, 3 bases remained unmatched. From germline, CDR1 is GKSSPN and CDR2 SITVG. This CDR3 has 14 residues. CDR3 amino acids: CAWRRQGANSDYTF. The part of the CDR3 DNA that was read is TGTGCCTGGAGGCGACAGGGGGCGAACTCCGACTACACC. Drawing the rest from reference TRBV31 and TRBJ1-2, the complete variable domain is AQTIHQWPVAEIKAVGSPLSLGCTIKGKSSPNLYWYWQATGGTLQQLFYSITVGQVESVVQLNLSASRPKDDQFILSTEKLLLSHSGFYLCAWRRQGANSDYTFGSGTRLLVI.

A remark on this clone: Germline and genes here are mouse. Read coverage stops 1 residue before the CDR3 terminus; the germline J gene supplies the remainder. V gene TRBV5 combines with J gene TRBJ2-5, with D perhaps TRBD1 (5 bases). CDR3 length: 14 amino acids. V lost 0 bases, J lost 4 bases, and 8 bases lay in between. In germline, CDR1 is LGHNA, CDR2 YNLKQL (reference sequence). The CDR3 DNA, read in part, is TGTGCCAGCAGCCAAGAAGACAGAAAAGACACCCAGTAC. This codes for CASSQEDRKDTQY. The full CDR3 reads CASSQEDRKDTQYF.

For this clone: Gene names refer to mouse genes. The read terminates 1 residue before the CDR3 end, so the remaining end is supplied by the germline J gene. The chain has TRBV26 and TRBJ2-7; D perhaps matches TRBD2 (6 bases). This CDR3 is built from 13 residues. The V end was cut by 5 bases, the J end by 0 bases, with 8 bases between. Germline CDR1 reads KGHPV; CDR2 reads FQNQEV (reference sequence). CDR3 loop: CASSGGLSYEQYF. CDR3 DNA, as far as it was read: TGTGCCAGCAGTGGGGGACTCTCCTATGAACAGTAC.

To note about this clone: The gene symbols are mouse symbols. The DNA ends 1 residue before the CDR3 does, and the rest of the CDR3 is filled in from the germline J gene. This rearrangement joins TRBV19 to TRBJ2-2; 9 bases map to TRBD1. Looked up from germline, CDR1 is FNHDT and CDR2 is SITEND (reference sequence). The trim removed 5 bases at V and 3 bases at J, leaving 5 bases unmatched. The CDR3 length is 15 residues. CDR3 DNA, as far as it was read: TGTGCCAGCAGCGAACAGGGGGCGGACACCGGGCAGCTCTAC. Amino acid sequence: CASSEQGADTGQLY. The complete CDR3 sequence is CASSEQGADTGQLYF.

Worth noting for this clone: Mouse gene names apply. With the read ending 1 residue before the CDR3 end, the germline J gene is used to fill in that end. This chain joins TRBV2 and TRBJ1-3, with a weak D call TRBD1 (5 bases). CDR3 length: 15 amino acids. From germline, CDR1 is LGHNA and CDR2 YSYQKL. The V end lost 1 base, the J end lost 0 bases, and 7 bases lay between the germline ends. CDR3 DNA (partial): TGTGCCAGCAGCCAAGGGGGGGGTTCTGGAAATACGCTCTAT. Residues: CASSQGGGSGNTLY. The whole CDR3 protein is CASSQGGGSGNTLYF.

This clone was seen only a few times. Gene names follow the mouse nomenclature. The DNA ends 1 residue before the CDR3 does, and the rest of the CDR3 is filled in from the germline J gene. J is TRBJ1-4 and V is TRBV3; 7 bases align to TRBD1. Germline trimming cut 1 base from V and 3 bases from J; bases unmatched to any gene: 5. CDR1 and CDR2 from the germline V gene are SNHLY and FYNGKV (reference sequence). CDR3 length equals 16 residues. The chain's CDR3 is CASSLDRGRANERLFF. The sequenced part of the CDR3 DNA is TGTGCCAGCAGCTTAGACAGGGGAAGGGCCAACGAAAGATTATTT.

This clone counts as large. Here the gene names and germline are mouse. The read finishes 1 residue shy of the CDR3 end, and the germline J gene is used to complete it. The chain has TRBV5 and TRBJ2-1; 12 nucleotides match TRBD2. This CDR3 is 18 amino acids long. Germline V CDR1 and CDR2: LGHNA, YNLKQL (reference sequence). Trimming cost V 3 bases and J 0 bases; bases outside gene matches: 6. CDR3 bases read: TGTGCCAGCAGCCATCCCGGGACTGGGGGGCTTAACTATGCTGAGCAGTTC. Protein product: CASSHPGTGGLNYAEQF. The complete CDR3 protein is CASSHPGTGGLNYAEQFF.

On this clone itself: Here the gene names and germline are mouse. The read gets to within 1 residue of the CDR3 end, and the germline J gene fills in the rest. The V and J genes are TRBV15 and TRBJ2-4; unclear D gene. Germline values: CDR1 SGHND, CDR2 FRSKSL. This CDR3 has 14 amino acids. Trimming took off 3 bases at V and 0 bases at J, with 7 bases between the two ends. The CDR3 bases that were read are TGTGCCAGCAGTTTTGGCCAGAGTCAAAACACCTTGTAC. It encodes CASSFGQSQNTLY. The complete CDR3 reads CASSFGQSQNTLYF.

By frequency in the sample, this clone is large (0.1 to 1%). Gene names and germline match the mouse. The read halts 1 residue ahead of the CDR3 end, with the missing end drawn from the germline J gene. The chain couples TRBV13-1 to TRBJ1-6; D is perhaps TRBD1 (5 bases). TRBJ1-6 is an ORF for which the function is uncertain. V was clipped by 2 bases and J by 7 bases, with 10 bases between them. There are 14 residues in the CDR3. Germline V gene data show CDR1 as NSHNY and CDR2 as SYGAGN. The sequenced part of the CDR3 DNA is TGTGCCAGCAGTGACAGGGCGGAGAATTCGCCCCTCTAC. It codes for CASSDRAENSPLY. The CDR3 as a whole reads CASSDRAENSPLYF.

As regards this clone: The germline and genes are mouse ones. The CDR3 DNA, read in part, is TGCTCCAGCAGTCAAACAGGGATCTATGAACAGTAC. Protein product: CSSSQTGIYEQY. The whole CDR3 reads CSSSQTGIYEQYF. The rearrangement uses TRBV23 and TRBJ2-7; TRBD1 is the table's D call, not checked against the DNA. Coverage ceases 1 residue before the CDR3 finishes, and the germline J gene fills in the end. This CDR3 has 13 residues. The germline CDR1 and CDR2 sequences are KGHTA and FQNQQP. The entire variable domain, with the rest obtained from reference TRBV23 and TRBJ2-7, is as follows: DAAVTQKPRYLIKMKGQEAEMKCIPEKGHTAVFWYQQKQSKELKFLIYFQNQQPLDQIDMVKERFSAVCPSSSLCSLGIRTCEAEDSALYLCSSSQTGIYEQYFGPGTRLTVL.